This T cell receptor (beta chain) was sequenced in a study of blood T cell repertoires in COVID-19. Everyone who took part was roughly 18 to 100 years old, and they came from about two dozen US areas. Produced via immunoSEQ multiplex PCR; TCRdb's table is partial and in-frame only. Here the sample spans around 300,000 clones, around 88% being singletons. This receptor was taken from a woman in her forties who had recovered from COVID-19. The sample comprised PBMCs or T cells enriched from blood (not recorded which).

The CDR3 spells CASRPGLFSNQPQHF. Written as DNA, the CDR3 is TGTGCCAGCAGGCCAGGTTTATTTAGCAATCAGCCCCAGCATTTT. The chain carries TRBV27 and TRBJ1-5, with D unresolved. This CDR3 has 15 amino acids. Trimming took off 6 bases at V and 0 bases at J, with 12 bases between the two ends. The germline V gene encodes CDR1 MNHEY and CDR2 SMNVEV (reference sequence).